This TCR beta chain stems from a study of blood T cell repertoires in COVID-19. The CDR3 has 14 residues. Germline V gene data show CDR1 as WNHNN and CDR2 as SYGVQD (reference sequence). The V gene end was trimmed by 0 bases and the J gene end by 6 bases; junction bases not matched to a gene: 3. The cohort comprised adults aged roughly 18 to 90 years residing in approximately 22 US areas. Cohort assignment relied on participant-reported clinical history. Assay used: immunoSEQ multiplex PCR; TCRdb lists only in-frame clones, some missing. Seen here are roughly 150,000 clones, 80% observed once, and the top ten hold 3.4%.

This clonotype was obtained from an older woman who had recovered from COVID-19. Sample: PBMCs or T cells enriched from blood (not recorded which). The chain links TRBV10-1 to TRBJ2-7; 9 nucleotides align to TRBD1. CDR3 DNA sequence: TGCGCCAGCAGTGAGTCGGGGACAGGGTCCGAGCAGTACTTC. Protein product: CASSESGTGSEQYF.